A single T cell receptor beta chain is shown here with its context. Its antigen is not yet known. No per-base quality is available; no much larger clone lies one base away. The sample belongs to a study of technical replicates of blood from a handful of donors listed by TCRdb under 2017. From cysteine to phenylalanine, the CDR3 is 15 amino acids long. Only the CDR3 DNA is retained, 45 bases long and in frame from the first base. The germline V gene gives CDR1 as LGHNT and CDR2 as FRNRAP. V is trimmed back by 1 base and J by 6 bases, and the junction contains 3 bases that no gene match accounts for. Library preparation was by the immunoSEQ multiplex PCR assay. TCRdb stores this immuneACCESS table with in-frame sequences only. Part of the clones is absent; in the studies checked, under half of the shortfall reflects unresolved V genes, and no reason is known for the rest. The sample table contains more than 65,000 clones; only one count was recorded for 96% of them. 0.3% to 0.45% of the sample lies in the top ten.

The source material was T cells isolated from PBMCs. The sequence is built from TRBV12-5 and TRBJ2-3; 11 of the junction bases match TRBD2. The clonotype comes from a human donor in good health. In nucleotides, the sequence is TGTGCTAGTGGTTTGGGGACTAGCGGGCTTGATACGCAGTATTTT. This yields the protein CASGLGTSGLDTQYF.